This passage covers 5 T cell receptor beta chains from one sample sequenced in a study of CD8+ T cells in alopecia areata. Reverse transcription of extracted RNA yielded cDNA, which provided the sequencing template. The table came from immunoSEQ multiplex PCR; TCRdb's copy has only in-frame clones and leaves some out. The table shows hundreds of thousands of clones, with around 62% occurring only once. The sequencing here drew on CD4+ T cells sorted from blood, taken at week 0. These receptors came from a human donor with alopecia areata.

The chain couples TRBV25-1 to TRBJ2-6, with TRBD1 as a possible D gene (6 bases). Germline-derived CDR1 and CDR2 are MGHDK and SYGVNS. The CDR3 is made up of 16 amino acids. The V end lost 4 bases, the J end lost 0 bases, and 10 bases lay between the germline ends. The CDR3, as DNA: TGTGCCAGCAGTGGCAGGGGAATCTCTGGGGCCAACGTCCTGACTTTC. Translation gives CASSGRGISGANVLTF.

The rearrangement joins TRBV30 to TRBJ2-3, with D possibly called TRBD1 or TRBD2 (7 bases each). The germline V and J ends were trimmed by 0 bases and 3 bases, with 22 bases remaining between them. Germline CDR1 is GTSNPN and CDR2 is SVGIG (reference sequence). The CDR3 runs 18 residues. The CDR3 DNA sequence: TGTGCCTGGAGTGTGAGTGGCAGGGGGAGAGCGGGAACAGATACGCAGTATTTT. Translated: CAWSVSGRGRAGTDTQYF.

The V call is TRBV7-9, the J call TRBJ2-3; 7 bases are shared with TRBD1. V dropped 0 bases and J dropped 5; count of bases not matched to a gene: 8. Per the germline V gene, CDR1 is SEHNR and CDR2 is FQNEAQ (reference sequence). The CDR3 totals 16 residues. CDR3 protein: CASSLAGQDLRDTQYF. The CDR3 nucleotides are TGTGCCAGCAGCTTAGCCGGACAGGACCTTAGAGATACGCAGTATTTT.

The J gene is TRBJ1-2, the V gene TRBV7-9; D call uncertain. V was trimmed by 8 bases and J by 6 bases, leaving 13 bases between them. The germline gives CDR1 SEHNR, CDR2 FQNEAQ (reference sequence). This CDR3 is 12 amino acids long. The CDR3 DNA reads TGTGCCAGCGCCCAAGCGCAAAATGGCTACACCTTC. Residues: CASAQAQNGYTF.

This clone has more than one count but fewer than ten. V usage is TRBV29-1 and J usage is TRBJ2-7, with D maybe TRBD1 (5 bases). The length of the CDR3 is 13 residues. V lost 5 bases, J lost 5 bases, and 16 bases lay in between. The germline CDR1 and CDR2 sequences are SQVTM and ANQGSEA. The CDR3: CSVTIIGHHEQYF. The CDR3 DNA reads as TGCAGCGTTACTATCATTGGACACCACGAGCAGTACTTC.